One and the same sample provided the 14 T cell receptor beta chains below, sequenced in a study of CD8 T cells in Susac syndrome (dated by TCRdb to about 2019). Libraries were prepared through the immunoSEQ multiplex PCR assay. RNA was extracted using the RNeasy kit, and roughly 0.5 to 1 ug of the RNA was reverse transcribed with random hexamers. TCRdb itself trimmed the public reads at Q25 with fastp, ran MiXCR and retained productive beta chains. All rows with the same CDR3 protein become a single entry with the most common DNA and genes. The sample includes about 71,000 distinct CDR3 sequences, with just over 95% observed a single time. The leading ten clones occupy roughly 0.11% of the sample. The material sequenced was CD4+ T cells from PBMCs. These receptors were collected from a human donor with multiple sclerosis.

The V gene is TRBV7-2, the J gene TRBJ2-3, with TRBD1 identical over 7 bases. From germline, CDR1 is SGHTA and CDR2 FQGNSA. This CDR3 has 17 amino acids. The ends lost 8 bases at V and 2 bases at J; junction bases unmatched: 16. The CDR3 bases are TGTGCCAGCCTAGGCGGGTTGTGGGACAGCAACACAGATACGCAGTATTTT. Protein: CASLGGLWDSNTDTQYF. The whole variable domain, remainder taken from reference TRBV7-2 and TRBJ2-3, is GAGVSQSPSNKVTEKGKDVELRCDPISGHTALYWYRQSLGQGLEFLIYFQGNSAPDKSGLPSDRFSAERTGGSVSTLTIQRTQQEDSAVYLCASLGGLWDSNTDTQYFGPGTRLTVL.

This clonotype showed up just once. This chain connects TRBV18 to TRBJ2-7, with D unclear. Germline V gene lookup returns CDR1 KGHSH and CDR2 LQKENI. The CDR3 runs 15 residues. Deletions cut 2 bases from V and 2 bases from J, with 13 bases between. CDR3 sequence: CASSPGAVGTYEQYF. CDR3 DNA: TGTGCCAGCTCACCAGGCGCGGTAGGGACCTACGAGCAGTACTTC.

The CDR3 DNA follows: TGTGCCAGCAGGGCACCGGGACGCGAGTATGGCTACACCTTC. It yields the protein CASRAPGREYGYTF. This chain uses TRBV11-2 with TRBJ1-2, with D possibly TRBD1 on 5 matching bases. The CDR3 consists of 14 residues. Trimming removed 6 bases at V and 5 bases at J, with 16 bases between. CDR1 and CDR2 (germline): SGHAT, FQNNGV.

The chain couples TRBV5-1 to TRBJ2-5; unclear D gene. V shed 2 bases and J shed 2 bases, with 10 bases lying between them. In germline, CDR1 is SGHRS, CDR2 YFSETQ. CDR3 size: 14 residues. The chain's CDR3 is CASSLNQLQETQYF. As DNA, the CDR3 is TGCGCCAGCAGCTTAAACCAATTACAAGAGACCCAGTACTTC.

This chain joins TRBV7-8 and TRBJ1-6; weak D call: TRBD1 (5 bases). Per the germline V gene, CDR1 is SGHVS and CDR2 is FQNEAQ. V lost 5 bases to trimming and J lost 7 bases, with 15 bases between them. This CDR3 has 15 amino acids. CDR3 amino acids: CASSPWGSNNSPLHF. The DNA of the CDR3 is TGTGCCAGCAGCCCCTGGGGCTCTAACAATTCACCCCTCCACTTT.

The genes are TRBV7-2 and TRBJ1-5, with D possibly TRBD1 on 6 matching bases. Germline CDR1 SGHTA, CDR2 FQGNSA. V was trimmed by 2 bases and J by 4 bases, leaving 12 bases between them. The CDR3 totals 15 residues. The CDR3 is CASSLTGTANQPQHF. DNA for the CDR3: TGTGCCAGCAGCTTAACAGGGACGGCTAATCAGCCCCAGCATTTT.

The rearrangement uses TRBV6-6 and TRBJ2-7, with TRBD2 identical over 7 bases. The CDR3 totals 16 residues. Germline CDR1 is MNHNY and CDR2 is SVGAGI (reference sequence). Germline trimming cut 5 bases from V and 0 bases from J; bases unmatched to any gene: 10. The CDR3 DNA reads TGTGCCAGCAGTGACCTGAGCGGGGCGAGCTCCTACGAGCAGTACTTC. This sequence encodes CASSDLSGASSYEQYF.

Concerning this clonotype itself: One junction end disagrees with the germline gene, perhaps due to a read error. The DNA of the CDR3 is TGCAGCGTTGAACGCTCGGACTCCTTCAATGAGCAGTTCTTC. It specifies CSVERSDSFNEQFF. V is TRBV29-1 and J is TRBJ2-1; tentatively, D is TRBD2 (5 bases). The CDR3 is 14 residues long. From germline, CDR1 is SQVTM and CDR2 ANQGSEA.

This chain joins TRBV11-2 and TRBJ1-1; no definite D call. CDR1 and CDR2 (germline): SGHAT, FQNNGV. The CDR3 extends over 14 amino acids. V lost 5 bases, J lost 4 bases, and 14 bases lay in between. CDR3 coding DNA: TGTGCCAGCAGCCCGCCTCCGGGGTTCACTGAAGCTTTCTTT. It yields the protein CASSPPPGFTEAFF.

This clonotype was detected once. The rearrangement joins TRBV14 to TRBJ2-7; D is uncertain. V was cut by 2 bases and J by 1 base, with 12 bases left in between. CDR3 size: 15 residues. CDR1 and CDR2 (germline): SGHDN, FVKESK. The CDR3 coding sequence is TGTGCCAGCAGCCAACGAAACTTCAATTCCTACGAGCAGTACTTC. Translated, it gives CASSQRNFNSYEQYF. The full variable domain, completed using reference TRBV14 and TRBJ2-7, is EAGVTQFPSHSVIEKGQTVTLRCDPISGHDNLYWYRRVMGKEIKFLLHFVKESKQDESGMPNNRFLAERTGGTYSTLKVQPAELEDSGVYFCASSQRNFNSYEQYFGPGTRLTVT.

The J gene is TRBJ2-7, the V gene TRBV7-2; 7 positions agree with TRBD1. The CDR3 runs to 16 residues. CDR1 is SGHTA, CDR2 FQGNSA, per germline. Trimming at V came to 5 bases and at J to 3 bases, leaving 13 bases not matched to a gene. The CDR3 DNA reads TGTGCCAGCAGCCGGACAGGTGATGGGGGTTTCTACGAGCAGTACTTC. It translates to CASSRTGDGGFYEQYF.

V gene TRBV29-1 combines with J gene TRBJ1-1, with TRBD1 identical over 10 bases. Germline CDR1 SQVTM, CDR2 ANQGSEA. The trim removed 7 bases at V and 5 bases at J, leaving 10 bases unmatched. The CDR3 sequence is 14 residues long. Written as DNA, the CDR3 is TGCAGCGGCCTCGCGACAGGGGGCAGGACTGAAGCTTTCTTT. This translates into CSGLATGGRTEAFF.

The J gene is TRBJ2-2, the V gene TRBV30; 7 bases match TRBD1. The CDR3 contains 16 residues. Germline lookup yields CDR1 GTSNPN and CDR2 SVGIG (reference sequence). Trimming took 1 base from V and 4 from J; bases not matched to a gene: 9. The chain's CDR3 is CAWSDLGTAITGELFF. CDR3 DNA sequence: TGTGCCTGGAGTGACTTAGGGACAGCAATCACCGGGGAGCTGTTTTTT.

The chain combines TRBV4-1 with TRBJ2-5; 7 bases agree with TRBD2. V was clipped by 0 bases and J by 3 bases; unmatched bases: 7. This CDR3 has 16 residues. Germline V gene sequence: CDR1 MGHRA, CDR2 YSYEKL. CDR3 DNA sequence: TGCGCCAGCAGCCAAGATTCGGCCAGCGGGGAAGAGACCCAGTACTTC. Amino acid sequence: CASSQDSASGEETQYF.